The 6 T cell receptor beta chains below were found in one sample sequenced in a study of blood T cell repertoires in COVID-19. Generated by immunoSEQ multiplex PCR, the TCRdb table keeps only in-frame clones and is missing some. Of 150,000 or so clones listed, just over 85% are singletons. The sequencing sample was made of peripheral blood. All receptors come from a woman in her sixties with acute or convalescent COVID-19.

The chain joins TRBV11-3 to TRBJ2-3; the match to TRBD2 covers 9 bases. Germline assignment: CDR1 SGHNT and CDR2 YENEEA. This CDR3 has 17 amino acids. Trimming removed 0 bases from V and 4 bases from J; junction bases left unmatched: 8. CDR3 region: CASSLDEWRGGADTQYF. CDR3 DNA: TGTGCCAGCAGCTTAGATGAGTGGCGGGGGGGCGCAGATACGCAGTATTTT.

This sequence joins TRBV19 and TRBJ2-7; 9 nucleotides line up with TRBD1. The CDR3 runs to 14 residues. V trimming: 5 bases; J trimming: 2 bases; junction bases outside the gene matches: 4. The germline V gene encodes CDR1 LNHDA and CDR2 SQIVND (reference sequence). The CDR3 protein is CASSLRQGAYEQYF. The CDR3 DNA follows: TGTGCCAGTAGTCTCCGACAGGGGGCCTACGAGCAGTACTTC.

The chain employs TRBV11-2 and TRBJ2-3; D uncertain. Trimming left V 5 bases short and J 3 bases short, with 6 bases between. The CDR3 totals 12 residues. Germline CDR1 is SGHAT and CDR2 is FQNNGV. CDR3 bases: TGTGCCAGCAGCCGCGGAACAGATACGCAGTATTTT. Residues: CASSRGTDTQYF.

This clone was seen more than once but under ten times. This sequence joins TRBV15 and TRBJ2-1, with 11 bases matching TRBD2. The CDR3 is made up of 17 amino acids. Germline V gene lookup returns CDR1 LNHNV and CDR2 YYDKDF (reference sequence). The trim removed 1 base at V and 8 bases at J, leaving 10 bases unmatched. CDR3 DNA: TGTGCCACCAGCAGAGGGTACTTAGCGGGGGGGAAGGATGAGCAGTTCTTC. Encoded protein: CATSRGYLAGGKDEQFF.

This chain uses TRBV15 with TRBJ2-1; D not resolved. This CDR3 has 14 residues. V was clipped by 8 bases and J by 0 bases, with 11 bases between them. Germline V gene sequence: CDR1 LNHNV, CDR2 YYDKDF (reference sequence). CDR3 in amino acids: CATAVLRSYNEQFF. The DNA of the CDR3 is TGTGCCACCGCGGTCCTACGCTCCTACAATGAGCAGTTCTTC.

This clone was recorded at least ten times. This rearrangement joins TRBV5-6 to TRBJ1-5; TRBD1 matches at 7 bases. The trim removed 2 bases at V and 3 bases at J, leaving 14 bases unmatched. CDR3 length: 18 residues. CDR1 and CDR2 (germline): SGHDT, YYEEEE. CDR3 in DNA: TGTGCCAGCAGCTTAGGGGGACAGCTGACAATTTTCAATCAGCCCCAGCATTTT. It codes for CASSLGGQLTIFNQPQHF.